These T cell receptor beta chains were read from a single sample in a study of T cell repertoires in cytomegalovirus infection. A single record per CDR3 protein comes from TCRdb applying MiXCR to the reads. The sample consists of roughly 500,000 distinct CDR3 sequences, about 10% of them appearing once. Sequenced material: PBMCs. All receptors come from a human donor in good health (CMV status not recorded). Some clones in this sample may be carry-over from other donors' samples. Each CDR3 is given with its conserved first and last residue. The D gene is left open where the match is weak. Clone size appears in some rows only: once, few, many, or a class for an expanded clone.

D,V,J,size,CDR3,DNA
-,TRBV7-9,TRBJ2-1,many,CASTPGNRGYNEQFF,TGTGCCAGCACTCCCGGGAACCGGGGGTACAATGAGCAGTTCTTC
TRBD2,TRBV28,TRBJ2-2,-,CASSPRTSGGVGELFF,TGTGCCAGCAGTCCCCGAACTAGCGGGGGAGTAGGGGAGCTGTTTTTT
TRBD2,TRBV6-6,TRBJ2-3,many,CASSYRPSGRDVDTQYF,TGTGCCAGCAGTTATCGTCCTAGCGGGAGAGATGTAGATACGCAGTATTTT
-,TRBV2,TRBJ1-3,many,CASSRREGTGNTIYF,TGTGCCAGCAGTCGCCGAGAAGGGACAGGAAACACCATATATTTT
-,TRBV5-6,TRBJ1-1,few,CASSASVLSNTEAFF,TGTGCCAGCAGCGCGTCAGTCCTCTCGAACACTGAAGCTTTCTTT
-,TRBV2,TRBJ2-1,-,CASKNTLYNEQFF,TGTGCCAGCAAAAACACCCTCTACAATGAGCAGTTCTTC
-,TRBV12-5,TRBJ1-2,-,CASGLSGTAYGYTF,TGTGCTAGTGGTTTGTCGGGGACCGCCTATGGCTACACCTTC
-,TRBV20-1,TRBJ2-7,many,CSARGGSYEQYF,TGCAGTGCTAGAGGGGGCTCCTACGAGCAGTACTTC
TRBD2,TRBV28,TRBJ2-7,many,CASSLLAGGPNEQYF,TGTGCCAGCAGTTTATTAGCGGGAGGGCCTAACGAGCAGTACTTC
-,TRBV3-1,TRBJ2-2,few,CASSPTLDGELFF,TGTGCCAGCAGCCCTACATTGGACGGGGAGCTGTTTTTT
-,TRBV5-4,TRBJ2-1,-,CASSQGGALYNEQFF,TGTGCCAGCAGCCAAGGAGGGGCTTTATACAATGAGCAGTTCTTC
TRBD1,TRBV6-5,TRBJ2-1,many,CASSRQGVSYNEQFF,TGTGCCAGCAGTCGCCAGGGGGTCTCCTACAATGAGCAGTTCTTC
TRBD1,TRBV6-1,TRBJ2-1,many,CASTGTGGSNEQFF,TGTGCCAGCACCGGGACAGGGGGAAGCAATGAGCAGTTCTTC
-,TRBV11-2,TRBJ2-1,many,CASSLYRDSSSYNEQFF,TGTGCCAGCAGCCTTTATCGGGACTCCAGCTCCTACAATGAGCAGTTCTTC
-,TRBV11-2,TRBJ2-7,many,CASRNFYEQYF,TGTGCCAGCAGGAATTTCTACGAGCAGTACTTC
-,TRBV7-9,TRBJ2-3,many,CASSRTRTGGGSTDTQYF,TGTGCCAGCAGCCGGACAAGGACAGGCGGGGGAAGCACAGATACGCAGTATTTT
-,TRBV6-5,TRBJ1-2,-,CATQGGKWGGYTF,TGTGCCACCCAGGGAGGGAAGTGGGGTGGCTACACCTTC
-,TRBV9,TRBJ1-2,-,CASSVLPASNYGYTF,TGTGCCAGCAGCGTATTGCCAGCCTCTAACTATGGCTACACCTTC
TRBD1,TRBV7-9,TRBJ2-7,many,CASSLSRDSEQYF,TGTGCCAGCAGCTTGAGCAGGGACAGCGAGCAGTACTTC
-,TRBV4-1,TRBJ2-1,-,CASSQAEVGAYGDEQFF,TGCGCCAGCAGCCAAGCCGAAGTGGGGGCTTATGGGGATGAGCAGTTCTTC
-,TRBV29-1,TRBJ1-2,-,CSVEARSETLNYGYTF,TGCAGCGTTGAAGCCCGGAGTGAGACCCTTAACTATGGCTACACCTTC
-,TRBV29-1,TRBJ1-2,few,CRIDSNYGYTF,TGCAGAATTGACAGTAACTATGGCTACACCTTC
TRBD1,TRBV11-1,TRBJ1-2,many,CASSRTDRGGYGYTF,TGTGCCAGCAGCCGAACGGACAGGGGAGGATATGGCTACACCTTC
-,TRBV7-8,TRBJ1-6,many,CASSSTVGPLHF,TGTGCCAGCAGCTCGACCGTAGGACCCCTCCACTTT
-,TRBV10-3,TRBJ1-3,many,CAISEEGIGGNTIYF,TGTGCCATCAGTGAGGAGGGTATCGGTGGAAACACCATATATTTT
TRBD1,TRBV29-1,TRBJ1-1,-,CSAAVGQGDTEAFF,TGCAGCGCAGCCGTGGGACAGGGGGACACTGAAGCTTTCTTT
-,TRBV4-1,TRBJ2-1,many,CASSHYSVTSSYNEQFF,TGCGCCAGCAGCCACTATAGCGTTACGAGCTCCTACAATGAGCAGTTCTTC
-,TRBV19,TRBJ2-1,many,CASSTPGSAHEQFF,TGTGCCAGTAGTACTCCGGGATCAGCCCATGAGCAGTTCTTC
TRBD2,TRBV5-5,TRBJ2-7,-,CASSLELSGGAYEQYF,TGTGCCAGCAGCTTGGAGCTTAGCGGGGGGGCCTACGAGCAGTACTTC
-,TRBV20-1,TRBJ1-5,many,CSAREGGGQPQHF,TGCAGTGCTCGAGAAGGAGGGGGACAGCCCCAGCATTTT
TRBD2,TRBV29-1,TRBJ2-1,few,CSVEDQLAGGYNEQFF,TGCAGCGTTGAAGATCAACTAGCGGGAGGATACAATGAGCAGTTCTTC
-,TRBV5-4,TRBJ1-4,many,CASSPSSNNEKLFF,TGTGCCAGCAGCCCAAGCAGTAATAATGAAAAACTGTTTTTT
TRBD1,TRBV5-5,TRBJ1-5,few,CASSLYRGQVQPQHF,TGTGCCAGCAGCTTGTACAGGGGGCAGGTTCAGCCCCAGCATTTT
-,TRBV6-5,TRBJ2-7,few,CASSRSLGGRAGQYF,TGTGCCAGCAGCCGTTCGCTAGGGGGGAGGGCCGGGCAGTACTTC
-,TRBV14,TRBJ1-2,-,CASSQDQSARGYTF,TGTGCCAGCAGCCAAGATCAGTCTGCGAGAGGCTACACCTTC
TRBD2,TRBV6-1,TRBJ2-1,many,CASSGTGGSYNEQFF,TGTGCCAGCAGTGGGACGGGAGGGTCCTACAATGAGCAGTTCTTC
TRBD2,TRBV19,TRBJ2-1,once,CASSSGSGRLSYNEQFF,TGTGCCAGTAGTTCGGGTAGCGGGAGGTTATCCTACAATGAGCAGTTCTTC
-,TRBV12-3/TRBV12-4,TRBJ2-2,few,CASKTRQGGTGELFF,TGTGCCAGCAAAACCCGACAGGGAGGGACCGGGGAGCTGTTTTTT
-,TRBV19,TRBJ2-2,many,CASSIGQVANTGELFF,TGTGCCAGTAGTATCGGGCAGGTAGCGAACACCGGGGAGCTGTTTTTT
-,TRBV20-1,TRBJ2-6,many,CSASSQGRAGANVLTF,TGCAGTGCTAGTTCGCAGGGAAGGGCTGGGGCCAACGTCCTGACTTTC
-,TRBV7-2,TRBJ2-1,many,CASSLLGPGDEQFF,TGTGCCAGCAGCTTACTGGGGCCTGGGGATGAGCAGTTCTTC
-,TRBV20-1,TRBJ2-5,-,CSAEDRASGQETQYF,TGCAGTGCTGAGGACAGGGCTAGCGGCCAAGAGACCCAGTACTTC